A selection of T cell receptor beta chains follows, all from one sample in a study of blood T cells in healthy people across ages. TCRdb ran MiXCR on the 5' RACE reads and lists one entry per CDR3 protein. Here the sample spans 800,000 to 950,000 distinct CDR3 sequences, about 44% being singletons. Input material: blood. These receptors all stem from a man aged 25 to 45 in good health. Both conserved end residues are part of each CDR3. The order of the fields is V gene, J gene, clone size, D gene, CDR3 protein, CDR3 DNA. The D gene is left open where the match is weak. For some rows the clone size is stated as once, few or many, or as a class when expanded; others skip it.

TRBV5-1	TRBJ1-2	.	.	CASSSDGPGYSYGYTF	TGCGCCAGCAGCTCAGACGGCCCGGGGTATTCCTATGGCTACACCTTC
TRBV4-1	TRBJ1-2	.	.	CASSQGLGRGYTF	TGCGCCAGCAGCCAAGGCCTTGGGCGGGGCTACACCTTC
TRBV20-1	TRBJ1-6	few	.	CSARMVQIGNSPLHF	TGCAGTGCTAGAATGGTCCAAATCGGCAATTCACCCCTCCACTTT
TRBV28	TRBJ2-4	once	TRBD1	CACSPADRVRYF	TGTGCCTGCAGTCCCGCCGACAGGGTTCGGTACTTC
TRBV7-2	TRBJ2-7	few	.	CASIPPGLTYEQYF	TGTGCCAGCATTCCTCCGGGACTTACTTACGAGCAGTACTTC
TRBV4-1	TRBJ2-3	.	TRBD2	CASSQRTSGGGTDTQYF	TGCGCCAGCAGCCAGCGGACTAGCGGGGGGGGGACAGATACGCAGTATTTT
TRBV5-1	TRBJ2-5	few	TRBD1	CASSLEGALIGEETQYF	TGCGCCAGCAGCTTGGAGGGGGCGTTAATTGGAGAAGAGACCCAGTACTTC
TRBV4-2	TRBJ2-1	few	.	CASSQVSFSEQFF	TGTGCCAGCAGCCAAGTCAGTTTCAGTGAGCAGTTCTTC
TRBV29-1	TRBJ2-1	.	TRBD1	CSVGTGENEQFF	TGCAGCGTTGGGACAGGAGAAAATGAGCAGTTCTTC
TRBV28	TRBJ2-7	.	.	CVSTSSYEQYF	TGTGTAAGCACCAGCTCCTACGAGCAGTACTTC
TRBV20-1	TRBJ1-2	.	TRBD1	CSASRQGAGYTF	TGCAGTGCTAGTCGACAGGGGGCTGGCTACACCTTC
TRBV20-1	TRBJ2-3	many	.	CSARGSTDTQYF	TGCAGTGCTAGGGGAAGCACAGATACGCAGTATTTT
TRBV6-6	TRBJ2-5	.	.	CASSDSRDVETQYF	TGTGCCAGCAGTGACAGTCGGGACGTGGAGACCCAGTACTTC
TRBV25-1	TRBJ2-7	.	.	CASSDGWGSSYEQYF	TGTGCCAGCAGTGATGGATGGGGGAGCTCCTACGAGCAGTACTTC
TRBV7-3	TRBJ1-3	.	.	CASSFEFLIPSGNTIYF	TGTGCCAGCAGCTTTGAGTTCCTTATCCCCTCTGGAAACACCATATATTTT
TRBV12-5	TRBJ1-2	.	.	CASGLPPGGNDTF	TGTGCTAGTGGTTTGCCCCCCGGGGGTAACGACACCTTC
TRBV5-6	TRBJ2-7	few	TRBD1	CASTLDRGPDEQYF	TGTGCCAGCACCTTAGACAGGGGACCCGACGAGCAGTACTTC
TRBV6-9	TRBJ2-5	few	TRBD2	CASSYSRLAGGETQYF	TGTGCCAGCAGTTATTCTAGACTAGCGGGGGGGGAGACCCAGTACTTC
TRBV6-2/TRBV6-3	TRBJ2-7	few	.	CASSGDTYYEQYF	TGTGCCAGCAGTGGGGACACCTACTACGAGCAGTACTTC
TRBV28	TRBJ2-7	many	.	CASSFGQGHEQYF	TGTGCCAGCAGTTTTGGGCAGGGCCACGAGCAGTACTTC
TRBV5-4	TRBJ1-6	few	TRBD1	CASSQDRGTSPLHF	TGTGCCAGCAGCCAGGACAGGGGGACTTCACCCCTCCACTTT
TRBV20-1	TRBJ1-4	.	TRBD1	CSARYDRVGEKLFF	TGCAGTGCTAGATATGACAGGGTAGGAGAAAAACTGTTTTTT
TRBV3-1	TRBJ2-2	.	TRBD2	CASSPTERGGTGELFF	TGTGCCAGCAGCCCGACGGAGCGGGGGGGAACCGGGGAGCTGTTTTTT